These 13 T cell receptor beta chains were all obtained from the same sample, sequenced in a study of blood T cell repertoires in COVID-19. Here immunoSEQ multiplex PCR was the method, and the copy in TCRdb shows in-frame clones only, minus some. The sample yields about 120,000 clones, over 75% seen once. The sample consisted of peripheral blood. The receptors originated from a man in his 70s with active or convalescent COVID-19.

Worth noting for this clone: A read error may account for a junction end that differs from germline. The chain joins TRBV30 to TRBJ2-1, with TRBD2 matching over 8 bases. Germline loops: CDR1 GTSNPN, CDR2 SVGIG (reference sequence). CDR3 length: 18 amino acids. The CDR3 DNA reads TGTGCCGGGAGGAGGGAGGGACGCGGGACTAGTGGCTACAATGAGCAGTTCTTC. Translated, it gives CAGRREGRGTSGYNEQFF.

The chain has TRBV27 and TRBJ1-5, with 10 bases lining up with TRBD1. This CDR3 has 14 amino acids. Germline V gene sequence: CDR1 MNHEY, CDR2 SMNVEV (reference sequence). V was clipped by 6 bases and J by 7 bases; unmatched bases: 6. The CDR3 sequence: CASSNDRGQQPQHF. The CDR3 bases are TGTGCCAGCAGCAACGACAGGGGGCAACAGCCCCAGCATTTT.

The genes are TRBV5-1 and TRBJ2-3; TRBD1 agrees at 8 bases. This CDR3 is 16 amino acids long. Trimming cost V 4 bases and J 0 bases; bases outside gene matches: 7. CDR1 is SGHRS, CDR2 YFSETQ, per germline. Here the CDR3 reads CASSPAGGPSTDTQYF. Written as DNA, the CDR3 is TGCGCCAGCAGCCCCGCAGGGGGCCCCAGCACAGATACGCAGTATTTT. Looking up the rest from reference TRBV5-1 and TRBJ2-3 gives the full variable domain: KAGVTQTPRYLIKTRGQQVTLSCSPISGHRSVSWYQQTPGQGLQFLFEYFSETQRNKGNFPGRFSGRQFSNSRSEMNVSTLELGDSALYLCASSPAGGPSTDTQYFGPGTRLTVL.

The rearrangement links TRBV5-1 to TRBJ2-1; D may be TRBD2 (6 bases). This CDR3 is built from 14 residues. V shed 7 bases and J shed 0 bases, with 11 bases lying between them. Germline V gene sequence: CDR1 SGHRS, CDR2 YFSETQ. The CDR3: CASEEGSSYNEQFF. CDR3 DNA: TGCGCCAGCGAGGAGGGGAGCTCCTACAATGAGCAGTTCTTC.

The J gene is TRBJ2-1, the V gene TRBV30; tentative D call: TRBD2 (5 bases). Germline V gene data show CDR1 as GTSNPN and CDR2 as SVGIG (reference sequence). The length of the CDR3 is 15 residues. Between the trimmed V and J ends, which lost 1 base and 2 bases, there was a span of 12 bases. The CDR3 DNA reads TGTGCCTGGAGTGCACGGGGTTTGCCCTACAATGAGCAGTTCTTC. Protein: CAWSARGLPYNEQFF.

The rearrangement uses TRBV3-1 (or the pseudogene TRBV3-2) and TRBJ1-2; no clear D. Germline CDR1 LGHDT, CDR2 YNNKEL (reference sequence). Trimming shortened V by 1 base and J by 7 bases, and 7 bases separated the two germline ends. The CDR3 has 12 amino acids. The CDR3: CASSQVDIGYTF. The CDR3 bases are TGTGCCAGCAGCCAAGTAGACATTGGCTACACCTTC.

As regards this clone: The junction departs from the called germline gene at one end, perhaps through a read error. This rearrangement joins TRBV7-7 to TRBJ2-1, with D maybe TRBD2 (5 bases). This CDR3 is built from 15 residues. CDR1 SSHAT and CDR2 FNYEAQ come from the germline V gene (reference sequence). CDR3 region: CASSFGGSLYNEQFF. The DNA of the CDR3 is TGTGCTAGCAGCTTCGGCGGGTCTCTATACAATGAGCAGTTCTTC. Using reference TRBV7-7 and TRBJ2-1 for the parts outside the CDR3, the full variable domain is GAGVSQSPRYKVTKRGQDVTLRCDPISSHATLYWYQQALGQGPEFLTYFNYEAQPDKSGLPSDRFSAERPEGSISTLTIQRTEQRDSAMYRCASSFGGSLYNEQFFGPGTRLTVL.

The chain recombines TRBV6-5 with TRBJ2-2; TRBD1 aligns across 7 bases. CDR1 is MNHEY and CDR2 is SVGAGI in the germline V gene. The CDR3 has 14 residues. The V segment lost 9 bases and the J segment 1 base; nucleotides outside the gene matches: 5. CDR3 sequence (DNA): TGTGCCAGTATTAGACAGGGGAACACCGGGGAGCTGTTTTTT. This encodes CASIRQGNTGELFF.

The V call is TRBV9, the J call TRBJ2-2; no clear D. The CDR3 has 16 amino acids. Germline V CDR1 and CDR2: SGDLS, YYNGEE. V gave up 0 bases and J gave up 6 bases, with 15 bases separating them. CDR3 sequence reads: CASSVVEHPYSGELFF. DNA of the CDR3: TGTGCCAGCAGCGTAGTCGAACACCCATATTCCGGGGAGCTGTTTTTT. Variable domain in full (rest from reference TRBV9 and TRBJ2-2): DSGVTQTPKHLITATGQRVTLRCSPRSGDLSVYWYQQSLDQGLQFLIQYYNGEERAKGNILERFSAQQFPDLHSELNLSSLELGDSALYFCASSVVEHPYSGELFFGEGSRLTVL.

The chain recombines TRBV18 with TRBJ2-1, with D unclear. Germline CDR1 is KGHSH and CDR2 is LQKENI. The CDR3 sequence is 15 residues long. V shed 3 bases and J shed 0 bases, with 9 bases lying between them. The DNA of the CDR3 is TGTGCCAGCTCACCTACGCGAAGCTCCTACAATGAGCAGTTCTTC. Translating gives CASSPTRSSYNEQFF.

The rearrangement uses TRBV28 and TRBJ2-7; 8 nucleotides agree with TRBD2. Germline loops: CDR1 MDHEN, CDR2 SYDVKM. The CDR3 runs to 14 residues. The V and J ends lost 4 bases and 7 bases, in that order; junction bases with no gene match: 9. In DNA, the CDR3 is TGTGCCAGCAGTTCCCCCGGGGGGGGCTTAGAGCAGTACTTC. It yields the protein CASSSPGGGLEQYF.

This clone was observed a single time. The chain has TRBV4-2 and TRBJ2-1, with TRBD2 identical over 13 bases. Germline CDR1 is LGHNA and CDR2 is YNFKEQ. J lost 7 bases, V lost 1 base, and 7 bases had no gene match. The CDR3 extends over 17 amino acids. This CDR3 is CASSQAELAGGPNEQFF. CDR3 DNA sequence: TGTGCCAGCAGCCAAGCCGAACTAGCGGGAGGGCCGAATGAGCAGTTCTTC.

This clone appeared once. This sequence joins TRBV9 and TRBJ1-5; TRBD1 matches 7 bases. Looked up from germline, CDR1 is SGDLS and CDR2 is YYNGEE. This CDR3 is 16 amino acids long. V shed 0 bases, J shed 2 bases, and the junction held 5 bases outside the gene matches. DNA of the CDR3: TGTGCCAGCAGCGTAGGGACAGGCCAGGGCAATCAGCCCCAGCATTTT. Amino acids: CASSVGTGQGNQPQHF.